A single sample gave rise to the 15 T cell receptor beta chains below, sequenced in a study of CD8 T cells in ankylosing spondylitis. Using its own MiXCR run on the 5' RACE reads, TCRdb lists one record per CDR3 protein. Here the sample spans about 130,000 distinct CDR3 sequences, roughly an eighth being singletons. Sequenced input: blood, either unsorted or a sorted T cell fraction (not recorded which). The receptors were sampled from a female donor with ankylosing spondylitis or in good health (not recorded which).

This clonotype was recorded at least ten times. The V call is TRBV29-1, the J call TRBJ1-1; 7 positions agree with TRBD1. The CDR3 totals 14 residues. CDR1 SQVTM and CDR2 ANQGSEA come from the germline V gene. Trimming removed 7 bases from V and 3 bases from J; junction bases left unmatched: 11. CDR3: CSALGGTVDTEAFF. CDR3 sequence (DNA): TGCAGCGCCCTAGGGGGGACAGTTGACACTGAAGCTTTCTTT. The complete variable domain, with remaining parts taken from reference TRBV29-1 and TRBJ1-1, reads SAVISQKPSRDICQRGTSLTIQCQVDSQVTMMFWYRQQPGQSLTLIATANQGSEATYESGFVIDKFPISRPNLTFSTLTVSNMSPEDSSIYLCSALGGTVDTEAFFGQGTRLTVV.

Only a few counts were recorded for this clonotype. The chain has TRBV20-1 and TRBJ1-1; D is possibly TRBD1 (5 bases). V was shortened by 3 bases and J by 6 bases, with 23 bases between the two germline ends. CDR1 and CDR2 (germline): DFQATT, SNEGSKA (reference sequence). This CDR3 contains 16 residues. CDR3 nucleotide sequence: TGCAGTGCTAGGCCAATGGGGGGGGAAATTGTCTCTGAAGCTTTCTTT. Translation gives CSARPMGGEIVSEAFF.

This clonotype was detected many times. The V gene is TRBV7-8, the J gene TRBJ1-5; D unresolved. Trimming took off 3 bases at V and 1 base at J, with 7 bases between the two ends. CDR1 and CDR2 (germline): SGHVS, FQNEAQ. This CDR3 has 14 residues. Written as DNA, the CDR3 is TGTGCCAGCAGCTTCGGTGCGAGCAATCAGCCCCAGCATTTT. Translation: CASSFGASNQPQHF.

This clonotype occurred many times. J is TRBJ1-1 and V is TRBV12-3 or TRBV12-4; TRBD1 aligns across 7 bases. Losses at the gene ends were 6 bases for V and 3 bases for J; bases not matched to a gene: 4. This CDR3 is built from 13 residues. CDR3 nucleotides: TGTGCCAGCAGACCCGGGACAGACACTGAAGCTTTCTTT. Amino acids: CASRPGTDTEAFF.

The chain uses TRBV19 and TRBJ2-7, with TRBD1 identical over 7 bases. The CDR3 totals 16 residues. Germline CDR1 is LNHDA and CDR2 is SQIVND (reference sequence). The junction had 13 bases not matched to a gene; V was cut back by 4 bases and J by 4 bases. CDR3 coding DNA: TGTGCCAGTAGTAATGGGCCCGGGACAGCCCTATACGAGCAGTACTTC. Protein product: CASSNGPGTALYEQYF.

As regards this clonotype: Its ends do not fully match the called genes, so a read error is possible. The chain is built from TRBV4-2 and TRBJ2-3, with a weak D call TRBD1 (6 bases). This CDR3 spans 16 amino acids. Germline CDR1 reads LGHNA; CDR2 reads YNFKEQ. In nucleotides, the CDR3 is TGTGCCATCAGCGCTGGGGCGCAGGGGCCCACAGATACGCAGTATTTT. Translated: CAISAGAQGPTDTQYF.

V is TRBV18 and J is TRBJ2-2, with D possibly matching TRBD1 (6 bases). The V end was cut by 4 bases, the J end by 2 bases, with 11 bases between. Germline CDR1 and CDR2: KGHSH and LQKENI. The CDR3 loop spans 15 amino acids. The CDR3 nucleotides are TGTGCCAGCTCACGGGAGACAGGCAACACCGGGGAGCTGTTTTTT. This translates into CASSRETGNTGELFF.

This clonotype was found a few times. This sequence joins TRBV28 and TRBJ2-3; possibly TRBD1 for D (5 bases). CDR3 length: 11 amino acids. Looked up from germline, CDR1 is MDHEN and CDR2 is SYDVKM. V dropped 5 bases and J dropped 6 bases, with 6 bases sitting between them. The CDR3 DNA follows: TGTGCCAGCAGTAACAGGGATACGCAGTATTTT. It translates to CASSNRDTQYF. Drawing the rest from reference TRBV28 and TRBJ2-3, the complete variable domain is DVKVTQSSRYLVKRTGEKVFLECVQDMDHENMFWYRQDPGLGLRLIYFSYDVKMKEKGDIPEGYSVSREKKERFSLILESASTNQTSMYLCASSNRDTQYFGPGTRLTVL.

At least ten counts were recorded for this clonotype. The J gene is TRBJ1-2, the V gene TRBV15, with a possible D match to TRBD1 (6 bases). Germline loops: CDR1 LNHNV, CDR2 YYDKDF (reference sequence). The CDR3 runs to 15 residues. Trimming took 1 base from V and 0 from J, leaving 9 bases between them. CDR3: CATSRVSGANYGYTF. The CDR3 DNA follows: TGTGCCACCAGCAGAGTTTCAGGGGCTAACTATGGCTACACCTTC.

This sequence joins TRBV5-1 and TRBJ2-2; 7 bases match TRBD1. J gave up 1 base and V 7 bases, and 10 bases lay outside the gene matches. Germline CDR1 reads SGHRS; CDR2 reads YFSETQ. The length of the CDR3 is 16 residues. CDR3 DNA sequence: TGCGCCAGCCGCTCGAAGGCAGGGGGGAACACCGGGGAGCTGTTTTTT. Its translation: CASRSKAGGNTGELFF.

This clonotype was counted between two and nine times. V usage is TRBV5-1 and J usage is TRBJ2-2; 8 bases are shared with TRBD2. This CDR3 contains 16 residues. The V gene end was trimmed by 4 bases and the J gene end by 1 base; junction bases not matched to a gene: 6. In germline, CDR1 is SGHRS, CDR2 YFSETQ. This CDR3 is CASSIAGRKNTGELFF. In nucleotides, the CDR3 is TGCGCCAGCAGCATAGCGGGGCGCAAGAACACCGGGGAGCTGTTTTTT.

This clonotype was counted at least ten times. The rearrangement joins TRBV20-1 to TRBJ2-1; the D is unclear. Looked up from germline, CDR1 is DFQATT and CDR2 is SNEGSKA (reference sequence). V was cut by 1 base and J by 16 bases, with 17 bases left in between. This CDR3 spans 12 amino acids. The DNA of the CDR3 is TGCAGTGCTAGAGGGCCAGGCCAGCGTGAATTCTTC. Protein: CSARGPGQREFF.

This clonotype was counted ten times or more. This chain links TRBV29-1 with TRBJ1-1; D perhaps matches TRBD1 (5 bases). V gave up 1 base and J gave up 4 bases, with 7 bases separating them. CDR3 length: 12 amino acids. Germline V gene lookup returns CDR1 SQVTM and CDR2 ANQGSEA. The CDR3 spells CSVEGDSTEAFF. For the CDR3, the DNA is TGCAGCGTTGAAGGGGACTCCACTGAAGCTTTCTTT.

This clonotype was seen a few times. The chain combines TRBV7-3 with TRBJ1-1, with D possibly being TRBD1 (5 bases). Trimming cost V 5 bases and J 8 bases, with 18 bases left between them. Germline CDR1 is SGHTA and CDR2 is FQGTGA. This CDR3 is 14 amino acids long. The CDR3 here is CASSLQGSLTEAFF. CDR3 sequence (DNA): TGTGCCAGCAGCCTGCAGGGCTCGTTGACCGAAGCTTTCTTT.

This clonotype was counted many times. The rearrangement links TRBV6-2 or TRBV6-3 to TRBJ2-3, with D possibly matching TRBD2 (6 bases). The germline V gene encodes CDR1 MNHEY and CDR2 SVGEGT. The CDR3 has 13 residues. Deletions cut 6 bases from V and 11 bases from J, with 18 bases between. The CDR3: CASSRDWPLEQYF. CDR3 in DNA: TGTGCCAGCAGCCGGGACTGGCCCCTTGAGCAGTATTTT.